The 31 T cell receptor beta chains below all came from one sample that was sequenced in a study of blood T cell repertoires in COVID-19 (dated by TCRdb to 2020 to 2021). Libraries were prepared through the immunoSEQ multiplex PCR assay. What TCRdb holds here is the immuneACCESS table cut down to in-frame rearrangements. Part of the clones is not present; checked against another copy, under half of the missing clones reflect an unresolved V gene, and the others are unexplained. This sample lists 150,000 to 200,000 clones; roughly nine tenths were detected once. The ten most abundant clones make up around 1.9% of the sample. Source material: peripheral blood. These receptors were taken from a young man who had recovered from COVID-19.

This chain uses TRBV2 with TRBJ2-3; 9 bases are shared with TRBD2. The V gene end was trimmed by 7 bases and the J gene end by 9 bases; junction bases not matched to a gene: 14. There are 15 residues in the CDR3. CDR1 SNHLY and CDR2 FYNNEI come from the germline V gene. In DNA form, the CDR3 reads TGTGCCAGCACCCCCTTGGCGGGAGGGGCTGGGACGCAGTATTTT. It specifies CASTPLAGGAGTQYF. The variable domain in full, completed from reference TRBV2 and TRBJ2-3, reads EPEVTQTPSHQVTQMGQEVILRCVPISNHLYFYWYRQILGQKVEFLVSFYNNEISEKSEIFDDQFSVERPDGSNFTLKIRSTKLEDSAMYFCASTPLAGGAGTQYFGPGTRLTVL.

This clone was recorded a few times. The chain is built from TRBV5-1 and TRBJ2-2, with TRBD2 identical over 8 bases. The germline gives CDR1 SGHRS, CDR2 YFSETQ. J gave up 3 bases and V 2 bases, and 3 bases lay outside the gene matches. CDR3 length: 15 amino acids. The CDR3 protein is CASSFRAGDTGELFF. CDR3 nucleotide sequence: TGCGCCAGCAGCTTTCGAGCGGGAGACACCGGGGAGCTGTTTTTT.

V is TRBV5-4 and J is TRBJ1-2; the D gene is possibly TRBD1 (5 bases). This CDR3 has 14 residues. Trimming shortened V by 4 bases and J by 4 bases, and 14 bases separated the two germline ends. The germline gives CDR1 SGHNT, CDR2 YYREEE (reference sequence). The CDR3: CASSRGVESYGYTF. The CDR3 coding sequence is TGTGCCAGCAGCCGGGGGGTAGAAAGCTATGGCTACACCTTC. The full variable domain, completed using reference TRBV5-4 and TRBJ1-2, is ETGVTQSPTHLIKTRGQQVTLRCSSQSGHNTVSWYQQALGQGPQFIFQYYREEENGRGNFPPRFSGLQFPNYSSELNVNALELDDSALYLCASSRGVESYGYTFGSGTRLTVV.

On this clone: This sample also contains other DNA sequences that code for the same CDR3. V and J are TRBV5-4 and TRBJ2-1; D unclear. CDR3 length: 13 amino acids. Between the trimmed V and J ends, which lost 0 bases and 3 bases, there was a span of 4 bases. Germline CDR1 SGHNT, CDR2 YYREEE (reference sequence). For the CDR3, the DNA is TGTGCCAGCAGCTTGGGACTCTACAATGAGCAGTTCTTC. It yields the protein CASSLGLYNEQFF.

The CDR3 DNA reads as TGTGCCAGCAGCTCTGGGGGAGGTGAAGCTTTCTTT. Its translation is CASSSGGGEAFF. The J gene is TRBJ1-1, the V gene TRBV11-2; D is perhaps TRBD1 (5 bases). V lost 4 bases and J lost 7, with 10 bases in between. Germline V lookup: CDR1 SGHAT, CDR2 FQNNGV. The CDR3 is 12 amino acids. Complete variable domain (other parts from reference TRBV11-2 and TRBJ1-1): EAGVAQSPRYKIIEKRQSVAFWCNPISGHATLYWYQQILGQGPKLLIQFQNNGVVDDSQLPKDRFSAERLKGVDSTLKIQPAKLEDSAVYLCASSSGGGEAFFGQGTRLTVV.

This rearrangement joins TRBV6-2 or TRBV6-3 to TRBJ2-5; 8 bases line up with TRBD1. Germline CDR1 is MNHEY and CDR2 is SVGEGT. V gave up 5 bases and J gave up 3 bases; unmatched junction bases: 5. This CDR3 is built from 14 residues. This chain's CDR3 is CASSDPGQEETQYF. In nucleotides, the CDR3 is TGTGCCAGCAGTGACCCGGGACAGGAAGAGACCCAGTACTTC.

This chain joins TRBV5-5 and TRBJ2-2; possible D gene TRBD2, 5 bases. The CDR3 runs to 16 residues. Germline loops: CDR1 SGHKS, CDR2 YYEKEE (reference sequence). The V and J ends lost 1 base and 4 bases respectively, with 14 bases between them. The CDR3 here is CASSLFGGFSTGELFF. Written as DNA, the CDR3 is TGTGCCAGCAGCTTGTTCGGCGGGTTTAGCACCGGGGAGCTGTTTTTT.

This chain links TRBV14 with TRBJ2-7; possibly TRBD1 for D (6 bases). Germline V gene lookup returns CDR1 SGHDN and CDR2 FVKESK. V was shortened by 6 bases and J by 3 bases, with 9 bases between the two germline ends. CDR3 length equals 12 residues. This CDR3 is CASSQGNYEQYF. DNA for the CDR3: TGTGCCAGCAGTCAGGGGAACTACGAGCAGTACTTC.

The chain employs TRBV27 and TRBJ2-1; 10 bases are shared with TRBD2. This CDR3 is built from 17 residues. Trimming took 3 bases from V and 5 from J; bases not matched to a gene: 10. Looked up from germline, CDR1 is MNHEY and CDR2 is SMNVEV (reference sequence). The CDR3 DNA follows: TGTGCCAGCAGTTTTATTAGCGGGAGGATAGGGGACAATGAGCAGTTCTTC. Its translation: CASSFISGRIGDNEQFF.

In DNA form, the CDR3 reads TGTGCCAGCTCACCGGGGCAGGGGGTCGGCACTGAAGCTTTCTTT. This gives the protein CASSPGQGVGTEAFF. The chain has TRBV18 and TRBJ1-1; TRBD1 matches 7 bases. V was pared by 3 bases and J by 4 bases, with 8 bases of the junction left unmatched. CDR3 length equals 15 residues. Germline values: CDR1 KGHSH, CDR2 LQKENI. Full variable domain (rest looked up from reference TRBV18 and TRBJ1-1): NAGVMQNPRHLVRRRGQEARLRCSPMKGHSHVYWYRQLPEEGLKFMVYLQKENIIDESGMPKERFSAEFPKEGPSILRIQQVVRGDSAAYFCASSPGQGVGTEAFFGQGTRLTVV.

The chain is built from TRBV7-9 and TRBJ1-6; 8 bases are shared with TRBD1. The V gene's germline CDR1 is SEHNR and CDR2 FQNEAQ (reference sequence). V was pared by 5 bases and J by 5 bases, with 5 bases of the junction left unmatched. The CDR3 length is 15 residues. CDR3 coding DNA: TGTGCCAGCAGCCGCAGACAGGGGAATAATTCACCCCTCCACTTT. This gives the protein CASSRRQGNNSPLHF. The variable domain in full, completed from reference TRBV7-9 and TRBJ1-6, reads DTGVSQNPRHKITKRGQNVTFRCDPISEHNRLYWYRQTLGQGPEFLTYFQNEAQLEKSRLLSDRFSAERPKGSFSTLEIQRTEQGDSAMYLCASSRRQGNNSPLHFGNGTRLTVT.

The CDR3 DNA follows: TGTGCCAGCAGCTTAGCAGGACAGAAAGAGACCCAGTACTTC. Residues: CASSLAGQKETQYF. The chain uses TRBV7-6 and TRBJ2-5; TRBD1 might be the D (6 bases). Trimming took off 0 bases at V and 3 bases at J, with 8 bases between the two ends. Germline CDR1 and CDR2: SGHVS and FNYEAQ. The CDR3 loop spans 14 amino acids. Full variable domain (remainder filled in from reference TRBV7-6 and TRBJ2-5): GAGVSQSPRYKVTKRGQDVALRCDPISGHVSLYWYRQALGQGPEFLTYFNYEAQQDKSGLPNDRFSAERPEGSISTLTIQRTEQRDSAMYRCASSLAGQKETQYFGPGTRLLVL.

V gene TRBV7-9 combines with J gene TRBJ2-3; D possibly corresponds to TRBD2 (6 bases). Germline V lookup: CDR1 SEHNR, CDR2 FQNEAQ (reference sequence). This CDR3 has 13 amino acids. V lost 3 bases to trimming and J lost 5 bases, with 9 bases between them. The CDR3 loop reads CASSFEGGDTQYF. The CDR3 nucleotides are TGTGCCAGCAGCTTCGAGGGAGGAGATACGCAGTATTTT.

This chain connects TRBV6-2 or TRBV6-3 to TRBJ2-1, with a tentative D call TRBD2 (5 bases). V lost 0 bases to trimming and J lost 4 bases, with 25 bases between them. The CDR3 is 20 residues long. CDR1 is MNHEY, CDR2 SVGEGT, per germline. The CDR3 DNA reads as TGTGCCAGCAGTTACTCCCTGCTAATAGGTAGCGAGCCGTTTTACAATGAGCAGTTCTTC. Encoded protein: CASSYSLLIGSEPFYNEQFF.

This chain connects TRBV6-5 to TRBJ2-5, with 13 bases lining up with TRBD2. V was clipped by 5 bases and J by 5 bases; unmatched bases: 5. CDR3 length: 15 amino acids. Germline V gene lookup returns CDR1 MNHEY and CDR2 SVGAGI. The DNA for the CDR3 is TGTGCCAGCAGTAGGACTAGCGGGAGCTGGGAGACCCAGTACTTC. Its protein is CASSRTSGSWETQYF.

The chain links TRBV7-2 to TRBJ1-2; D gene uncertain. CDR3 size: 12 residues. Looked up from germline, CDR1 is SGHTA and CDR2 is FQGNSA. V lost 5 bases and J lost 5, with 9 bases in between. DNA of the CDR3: TGTGCCAGCAGCCCTTCTAGTTATGGCTACACCTTC. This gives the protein CASSPSSYGYTF.

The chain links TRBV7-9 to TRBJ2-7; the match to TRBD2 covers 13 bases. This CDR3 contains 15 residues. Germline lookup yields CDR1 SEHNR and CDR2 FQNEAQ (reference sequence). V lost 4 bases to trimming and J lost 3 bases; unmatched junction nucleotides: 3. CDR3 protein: CASSSWTSGSYEQYF. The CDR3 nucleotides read TGTGCCAGCAGCTCCTGGACTAGCGGGAGCTACGAGCAGTACTTC. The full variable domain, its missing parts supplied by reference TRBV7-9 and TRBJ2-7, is DTGVSQNPRHKITKRGQNVTFRCDPISEHNRLYWYRQTLGQGPEFLTYFQNEAQLEKSRLLSDRFSAERPKGSFSTLEIQRTEQGDSAMYLCASSSWTSGSYEQYFGPGTRLTVT.

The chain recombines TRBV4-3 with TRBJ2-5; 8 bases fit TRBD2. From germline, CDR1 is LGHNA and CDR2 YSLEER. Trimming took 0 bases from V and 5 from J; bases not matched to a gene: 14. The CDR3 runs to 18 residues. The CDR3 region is CASSQDARTGGPSETQYF. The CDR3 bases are TGCGCCAGCAGCCAAGATGCTAGGACGGGAGGGCCGTCGGAGACCCAGTACTTC.

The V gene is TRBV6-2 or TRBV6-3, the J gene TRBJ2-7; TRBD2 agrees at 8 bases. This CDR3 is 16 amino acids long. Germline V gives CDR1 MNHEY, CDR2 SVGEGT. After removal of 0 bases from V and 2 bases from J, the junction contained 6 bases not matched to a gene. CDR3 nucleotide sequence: TGTGCCAGCAGTTACTCGAGCGGGAGTATCGCCTACGAGCAGTACTTC. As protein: CASSYSSGSIAYEQYF.

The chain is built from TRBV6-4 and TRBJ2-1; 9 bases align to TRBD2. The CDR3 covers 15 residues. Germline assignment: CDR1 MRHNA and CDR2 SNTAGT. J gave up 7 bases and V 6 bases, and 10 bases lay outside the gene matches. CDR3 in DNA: TGTGCCAGCAGCCCCGTAGCGGGAGCAAATAATGAGCAGTTCTTC. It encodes CASSPVAGANNEQFF.

The CDR3 reads CAITSSSTDTQYF. CDR3 nucleotides: TGTGCCATCACTAGCAGTAGCACAGATACGCAGTATTTT. This rearrangement joins TRBV10-3 to TRBJ2-3; tentatively, D is TRBD2 (5 bases). Germline values: CDR1 ENHRY, CDR2 SYGVKD. The CDR3 covers 13 residues. The V and J ends lost 7 bases and 0 bases respectively, with 8 bases between them.

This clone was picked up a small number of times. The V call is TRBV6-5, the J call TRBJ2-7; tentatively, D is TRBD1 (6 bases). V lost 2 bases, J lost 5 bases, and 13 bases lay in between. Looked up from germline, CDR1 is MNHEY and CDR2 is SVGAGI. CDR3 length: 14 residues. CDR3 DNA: TGTGCCAGCAGTTACGCAACAGGGCTCAACGAGCAGTACTTC. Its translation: CASSYATGLNEQYF.

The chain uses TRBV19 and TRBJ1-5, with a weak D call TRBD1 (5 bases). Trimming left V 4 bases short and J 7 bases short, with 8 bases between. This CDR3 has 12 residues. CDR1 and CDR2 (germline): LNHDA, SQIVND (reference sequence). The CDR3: CASSRGEQPQHF. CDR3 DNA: TGTGCCAGTAGTAGGGGGGAACAGCCCCAGCATTTT.

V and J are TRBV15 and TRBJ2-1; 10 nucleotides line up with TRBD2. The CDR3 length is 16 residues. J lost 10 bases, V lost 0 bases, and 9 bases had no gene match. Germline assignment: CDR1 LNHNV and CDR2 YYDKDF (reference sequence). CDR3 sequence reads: CATSREEVAGGGEQFF. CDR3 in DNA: TGTGCCACCAGCAGAGAGGAGGTAGCGGGAGGTGGGGAGCAGTTCTTC.

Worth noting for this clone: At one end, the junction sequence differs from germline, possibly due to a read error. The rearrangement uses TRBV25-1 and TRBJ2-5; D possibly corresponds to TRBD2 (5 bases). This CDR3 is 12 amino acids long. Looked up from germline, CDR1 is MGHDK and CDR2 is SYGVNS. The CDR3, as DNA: TGTGCCAGCAGTGACTCCCGACGGCGAGCGGACTTC. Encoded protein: CASSDSRRRADF.

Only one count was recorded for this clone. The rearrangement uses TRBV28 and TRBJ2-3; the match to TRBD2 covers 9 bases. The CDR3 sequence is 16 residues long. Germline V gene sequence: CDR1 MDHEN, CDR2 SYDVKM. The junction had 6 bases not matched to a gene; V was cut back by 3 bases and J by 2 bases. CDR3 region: CASSFGGREITDTQYF. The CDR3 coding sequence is TGTGCCAGCAGTTTCGGCGGGAGGGAAATCACAGATACGCAGTATTTT.

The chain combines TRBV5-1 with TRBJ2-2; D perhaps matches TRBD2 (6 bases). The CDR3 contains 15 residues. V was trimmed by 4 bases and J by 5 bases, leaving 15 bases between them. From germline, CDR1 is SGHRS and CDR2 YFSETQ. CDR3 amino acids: CASSGADYPTGELFF. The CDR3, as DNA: TGCGCCAGCAGCGGGGCGGACTACCCTACCGGGGAGCTGTTTTTT. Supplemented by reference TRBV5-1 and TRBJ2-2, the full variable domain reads KAGVTQTPRYLIKTRGQQVTLSCSPISGHRSVSWYQQTPGQGLQFLFEYFSETQRNKGNFPGRFSGRQFSNSRSEMNVSTLELGDSALYLCASSGADYPTGELFFGEGSRLTVL.

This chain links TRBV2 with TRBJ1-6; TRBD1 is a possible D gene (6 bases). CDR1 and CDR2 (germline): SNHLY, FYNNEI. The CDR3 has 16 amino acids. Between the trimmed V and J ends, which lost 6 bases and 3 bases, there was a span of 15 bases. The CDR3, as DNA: TGTGCCAGCAGGGATGCCCGGACAGTCTATAATTCACCCCTCCACTTT. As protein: CASRDARTVYNSPLHF. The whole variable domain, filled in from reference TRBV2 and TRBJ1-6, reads EPEVTQTPSHQVTQMGQEVILRCVPISNHLYFYWYRQILGQKVEFLVSFYNNEISEKSEIFDDQFSVERPDGSNFTLKIRSTKLEDSAMYFCASRDARTVYNSPLHFGNGTRLTVT.

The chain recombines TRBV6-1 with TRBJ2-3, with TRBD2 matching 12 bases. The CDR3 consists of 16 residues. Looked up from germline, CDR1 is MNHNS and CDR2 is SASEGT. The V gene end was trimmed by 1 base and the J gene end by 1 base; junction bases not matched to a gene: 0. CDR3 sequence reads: CASSEGLAGGTDTQYF. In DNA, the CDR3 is TGTGCCAGCAGTGAAGGACTAGCGGGAGGCACAGATACGCAGTATTTT.

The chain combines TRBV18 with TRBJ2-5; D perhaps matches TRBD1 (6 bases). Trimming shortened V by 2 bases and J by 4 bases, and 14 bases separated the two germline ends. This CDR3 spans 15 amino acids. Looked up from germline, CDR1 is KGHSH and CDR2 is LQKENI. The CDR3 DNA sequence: TGTGCCAGCTCACCAGATCAGGGGCCCGGAGAGACCCAGTACTTC. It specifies CASSPDQGPGETQYF.

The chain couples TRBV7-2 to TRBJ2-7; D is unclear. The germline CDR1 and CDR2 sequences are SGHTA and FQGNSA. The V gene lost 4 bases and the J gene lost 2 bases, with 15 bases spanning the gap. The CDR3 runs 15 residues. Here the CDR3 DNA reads TGTGCCAGCAGCTCCCCGTCGAGCCTGACCTACGAGCAGTACTTC. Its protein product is CASSSPSSLTYEQYF.